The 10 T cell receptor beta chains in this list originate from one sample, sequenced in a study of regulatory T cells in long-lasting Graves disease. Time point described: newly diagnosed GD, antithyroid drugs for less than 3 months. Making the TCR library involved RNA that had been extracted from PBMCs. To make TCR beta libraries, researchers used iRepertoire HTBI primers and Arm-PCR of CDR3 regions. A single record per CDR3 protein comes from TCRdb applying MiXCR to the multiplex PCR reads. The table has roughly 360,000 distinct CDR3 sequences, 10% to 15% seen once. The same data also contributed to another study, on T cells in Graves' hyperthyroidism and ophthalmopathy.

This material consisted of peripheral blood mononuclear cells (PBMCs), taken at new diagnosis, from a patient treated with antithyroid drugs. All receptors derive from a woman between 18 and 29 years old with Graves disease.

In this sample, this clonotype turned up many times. The CDR3, as DNA: TGTGCCAGCAGTCCCGGGACAGGATGGTACCAAGAGACCCAGTACTTC. Protein: CASSPGTGWYQETQYF. The V gene is TRBV27, the J gene TRBJ2-5, with 8 bases identical to TRBD1. Looked up from germline, CDR1 is MNHEY and CDR2 is SMNVEV (reference sequence). CDR3 length: 16 amino acids. The junction had 8 bases not matched to a gene; V was cut back by 5 bases and J by 0 bases.

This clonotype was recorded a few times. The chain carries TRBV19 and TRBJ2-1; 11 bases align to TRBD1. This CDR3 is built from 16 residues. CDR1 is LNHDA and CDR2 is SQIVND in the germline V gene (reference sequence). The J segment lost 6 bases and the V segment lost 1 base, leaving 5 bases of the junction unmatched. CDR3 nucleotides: TGTGCCAGTAGTATAGGCCGGGACAGGGGGTTCAATGAGCAGTTCTTC. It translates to CASSIGRDRGFNEQFF. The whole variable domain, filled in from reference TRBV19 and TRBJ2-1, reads DGGITQSPKYLFRKEGQNVTLSCEQNLNHDAMYWYRQDPGQGLRLIYYSQIVNDFQKGDIAEGYSVSREKKESFPLTVTSAQKNPTAFYLCASSIGRDRGFNEQFFGPGTRLTVL.

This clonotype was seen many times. The CDR3 loop reads CASSLADYGYTF. Here the CDR3 DNA reads TGTGCCAGCAGCTTAGCGGACTATGGCTACACCTTC. The rearrangement links TRBV7-9 to TRBJ1-2; D not resolved. The V gene lost 0 bases and the J gene lost 3 bases, with 2 bases spanning the gap. CDR3 length equals 12 residues. Germline-derived CDR1 and CDR2 are SEHNR and FQNEAQ (reference sequence).

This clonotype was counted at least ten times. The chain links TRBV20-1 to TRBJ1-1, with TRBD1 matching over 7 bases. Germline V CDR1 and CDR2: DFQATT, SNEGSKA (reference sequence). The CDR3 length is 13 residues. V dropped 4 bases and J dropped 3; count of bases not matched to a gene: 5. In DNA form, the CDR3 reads TGCAGTGCTACAGGGGGACGGGACACTGAAGCTTTCTTT. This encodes CSATGGRDTEAFF.

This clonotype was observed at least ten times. CDR3 DNA: TGCAGTGCTAGTGACACCGGGACTAGCGGACACAATGAGCAGTTCTTC. Translated: CSASDTGTSGHNEQFF. V and J are TRBV20-1 and TRBJ2-1, with TRBD2 matching 11 bases. The ends lost 3 bases at V and 5 bases at J; junction bases unmatched: 9. This CDR3 comprises 16 residues. In germline, CDR1 is DFQATT, CDR2 SNEGSKA (reference sequence).

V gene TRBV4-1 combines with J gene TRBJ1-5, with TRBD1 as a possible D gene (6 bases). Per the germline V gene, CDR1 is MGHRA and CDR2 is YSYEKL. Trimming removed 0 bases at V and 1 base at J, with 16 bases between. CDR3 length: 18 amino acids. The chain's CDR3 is CASSQDLWGGGSNQPQHF. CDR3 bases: TGCGCCAGCAGCCAAGATCTTTGGGGAGGGGGAAGCAATCAGCCCCAGCATTTT.

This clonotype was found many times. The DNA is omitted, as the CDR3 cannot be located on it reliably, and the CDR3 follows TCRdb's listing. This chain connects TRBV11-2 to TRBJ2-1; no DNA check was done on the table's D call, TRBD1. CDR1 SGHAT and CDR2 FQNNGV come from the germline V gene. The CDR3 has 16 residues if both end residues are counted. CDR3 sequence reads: CASSLRGTYFGNEQFF.

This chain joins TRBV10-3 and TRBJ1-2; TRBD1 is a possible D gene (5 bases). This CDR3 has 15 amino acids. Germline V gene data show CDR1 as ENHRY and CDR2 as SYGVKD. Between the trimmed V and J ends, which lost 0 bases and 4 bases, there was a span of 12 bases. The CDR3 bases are TGTGCCATCAGTGAGTCGGGACCCCGCGGCTATGGCTACACCTTC. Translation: CAISESGPRGYGYTF.

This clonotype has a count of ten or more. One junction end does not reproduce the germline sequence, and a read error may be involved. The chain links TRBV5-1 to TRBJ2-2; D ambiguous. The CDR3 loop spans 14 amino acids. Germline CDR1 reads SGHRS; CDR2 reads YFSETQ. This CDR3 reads CASSLSAAKGELFF. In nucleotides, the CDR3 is TGTGCCAGCAGCTTGTCGGCGGCAAAAGGGGAGCTGTTTTTT.

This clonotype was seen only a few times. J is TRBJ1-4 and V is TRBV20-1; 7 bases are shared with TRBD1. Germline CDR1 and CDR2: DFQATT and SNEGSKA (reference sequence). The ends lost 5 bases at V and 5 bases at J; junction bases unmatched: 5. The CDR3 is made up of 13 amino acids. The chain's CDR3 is CSARQGLNEKLFF. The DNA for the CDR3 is TGCAGTGCTCGACAGGGCCTCAATGAAAAACTGTTTTTT.